The 29 T cell receptor beta chains below come from one sample, sequenced in a study of siplizumab effects on memory and regulatory T cells. Produced via immunoSEQ multiplex PCR; TCRdb's table is partial and in-frame only. Here the sample spans over 95,000 clones, over 85% being singletons. Sequencing was performed on non-Treg CD4+ T cells sorted from blood. These receptors were taken from a human donor in good health.

The V gene is TRBV29-1, the J gene TRBJ1-2; D not resolved. Germline loops: CDR1 SQVTM, CDR2 ANQGSEA. This CDR3 has 13 residues. Deletions cut 5 bases from V and 1 base from J, with 11 bases between. The CDR3 DNA follows: TGCAGCGTTACTCCCCCGGGTAACTATGGCTACACCTTC. Translating gives CSVTPPGNYGYTF.

This chain links TRBV7-2 with TRBJ2-3; tentatively, D is TRBD1 (5 bases). The CDR3 has 14 amino acids. V lost 3 bases and J 6 bases, leaving 13 bases between the germline ends. CDR1 and CDR2 (germline): SGHTA, FQGNSA. The CDR3 is CASSLGQGRDTQYF. The DNA of the CDR3 is TGTGCCAGCAGCTTGGGCCAGGGCAGGGATACGCAGTATTTT.

V is TRBV4-2 and J is TRBJ1-5; D not resolved. The CDR3 is 14 residues long. V shed 0 bases and J shed 2 bases, with 5 bases lying between them. Germline V CDR1 and CDR2: LGHNA, YNFKEQ. The CDR3 coding sequence is TGTGCCAGCAGCCAAGACGGTGGCAATCAGCCCCAGCATTTT. Translated, it gives CASSQDGGNQPQHF.

The chain employs TRBV6-5 and TRBJ1-2; D gene unclear. V was pared by 0 bases and J by 8 bases, with 13 bases between. Germline-derived CDR1 and CDR2 are MNHEY and SVGAGI. This CDR3 has 14 amino acids. CDR3 amino acids: CASSYSIAVGGYTF. The CDR3 DNA follows: TGTGCCAGCAGTTACTCGATCGCCGTTGGGGGCTACACCTTC.

The chain couples TRBV28 to TRBJ1-5, with TRBD1 matching over 7 bases. There are 14 residues in the CDR3. With 4 bases clipped from V and 9 bases from J, the junction kept 9 bases outside the gene matches. Looked up from germline, CDR1 is MDHEN and CDR2 is SYDVKM. The CDR3 coding sequence is TGTGCCAGCAGTTCAGGACAGGCCCTCTGGCCCCAGCATTTT. Translated: CASSSGQALWPQHF.

This sequence joins TRBV5-1 and TRBJ2-7; the D is unclear. Germline CDR1 is SGHRS and CDR2 is YFSETQ. CDR3 length: 15 amino acids. V was shortened by 4 bases and J by 0 bases, with 14 bases between the two germline ends. The CDR3 DNA sequence: TGCGCCAGCAGCCCTTCCTGGGGAAACTCCTACGAGCAGTACTTC. It codes for CASSPSWGNSYEQYF.

The chain combines TRBV15 with TRBJ1-5; perhaps TRBD1 as D (5 bases). Germline V gives CDR1 LNHNV, CDR2 YYDKDF (reference sequence). With 3 bases removed from V and 11 bases from J, the gap between germline ends came to 23 bases. The CDR3 consists of 16 residues. CDR3 protein: CATSRGTGRSLLAQHF. The CDR3 bases are TGTGCCACCAGCAGGGGGACGGGACGGAGCCTCCTGGCCCAGCATTTT.

The chain joins TRBV7-6 to TRBJ2-1, with TRBD1 matching 8 bases. This CDR3 is 16 amino acids long. Germline values: CDR1 SGHVS, CDR2 FNYEAQ. V lost 6 bases, J lost 3 bases, and 10 bases stayed unmatched. This CDR3 reads CASRPRTGSGYNEQFF. CDR3 DNA sequence: TGTGCCAGCAGACCCAGGACAGGGTCAGGCTACAATGAGCAGTTCTTC.

The V gene is TRBV7-2, the J gene TRBJ1-4; 9 positions match TRBD1. CDR1 is SGHTA, CDR2 FQGNSA, per germline. Trimming took 0 bases from V and 6 from J; bases not matched to a gene: 5. The CDR3 spans 16 residues. The CDR3 protein is CASSLASTGGDEKLFF. DNA for the CDR3: TGTGCCAGCAGCTTAGCTTCCACAGGGGGCGATGAAAAACTGTTTTTT.

The rearrangement links TRBV18 to TRBJ1-2; D call uncertain. CDR1 and CDR2 from the germline V gene are KGHSH and LQKENI. This CDR3 spans 13 amino acids. V lost 0 bases, J lost 6 bases, and 8 bases lay in between. CDR3 amino acids: CASSPPAANGYTF. CDR3 in DNA: TGTGCCAGCTCACCACCAGCGGCGAATGGCTACACCTTC.

With respect to this clone: Mismatch with germline at one junction end may stem from a read error. Other DNA sequences from this sample encode an identical CDR3 as well. The V call is TRBV9, the J call TRBJ1-2, with D tentatively TRBD1 (5 bases). CDR1 SGDLS and CDR2 YYNGEE come from the germline V gene. The CDR3 runs to 14 residues. CDR3 sequence: CASSVDRGYYGYTF. DNA of the CDR3: TGCGCCAGCAGCGTAGATCGGGGCTACTATGGCTACACCTTC.

The chain combines TRBV7-3 with TRBJ2-3; 9 nucleotides match TRBD1. Germline V CDR1 and CDR2: SGHTA, FQGTGA. V was clipped by 5 bases and J by 3 bases; unmatched bases: 3. The CDR3 has 14 residues. The chain's CDR3 is CASSEQGATDTQYF. CDR3 DNA sequence: TGTGCCAGCAGCGAACAGGGGGCAACAGATACGCAGTATTTT. The full variable domain, completed using reference TRBV7-3 and TRBJ2-3, is GAGVSQTPSNKVTEKGKYVELRCDPISGHTALYWYRQSLGQGPEFLIYFQGTGAADDSGLPNDRFFAVRPEGSVSTLKIQRTERGDSAVYLCASSEQGATDTQYFGPGTRLTVL.

The V and J genes are TRBV7-8 and TRBJ2-5; D might be TRBD2 (6 bases). The CDR3 is made up of 15 amino acids. Trimming took off 6 bases at V and 5 bases at J, with 19 bases between the two ends. Germline values: CDR1 SGHVS, CDR2 FQNEAQ. The CDR3 DNA reads TGTGCCAGCAGGTCTACGAGGTCGGGGAGGGAGACCCAGTACTTC. Translation gives CASRSTRSGRETQYF.

The chain joins TRBV6-1 to TRBJ1-3; a weak D match, TRBD1 (5 bases). Germline CDR1 reads MNHNS; CDR2 reads SASEGT. The CDR3 length is 14 residues. V was pared by 11 bases and J by 0 bases, with 14 bases between. CDR3 DNA: TGTGCCGGAGCCACAGGTCTCTCTGGAAACACCATATATTTT. Its protein product is CAGATGLSGNTIYF.

The chain recombines TRBV15 with TRBJ1-2; D possibly corresponds to TRBD1 (5 bases). CDR3 length: 15 amino acids. Per germline, CDR1 LNHNV and CDR2 YYDKDF (reference sequence). The ends were cut back, 0 bases at V and 4 bases at J, with 12 bases in the middle. The CDR3 loop is CATSRDSDRAYGYTF. CDR3 in DNA: TGTGCCACCAGCAGAGACTCCGACAGAGCCTATGGCTACACCTTC.

This rearrangement joins TRBV6-1 to TRBJ1-1; D is ambiguous. The CDR3 has 13 amino acids. Germline loops: CDR1 MNHNS, CDR2 SASEGT. Trimming stripped 4 bases from V and 4 bases from J, with 10 bases between. The CDR3 sequence: CASSVGPVTEAFF. The CDR3 nucleotides read TGTGCCAGCAGTGTGGGTCCAGTCACTGAAGCTTTCTTT.

This chain links TRBV7-2 with TRBJ2-1; tentatively, D is TRBD1 (6 bases). The CDR3 is 15 amino acids. Trimming left V 1 base short and J 4 bases short, with 11 bases between. Germline V gene sequence: CDR1 SGHTA, CDR2 FQGNSA. CDR3 in DNA: TGTGCCAGCAGCTTAGTAGGACAGCTTTACAATGAGCAGTTCTTC. Encoded protein: CASSLVGQLYNEQFF.

The chain uses TRBV6-1 and TRBJ1-6; D not certain. The CDR3 loop spans 15 amino acids. Germline-derived CDR1 and CDR2 are MNHNS and SASEGT. The V and J ends lost 7 bases and 1 base respectively, with 11 bases between them. CDR3 residues: CASIEPGSYNSPLHF. CDR3 coding DNA: TGTGCCAGCATCGAACCAGGATCCTATAATTCACCCCTCCACTTT.

The chain recombines TRBV18 with TRBJ1-5; no reliable D call. Per the germline V gene, CDR1 is KGHSH and CDR2 is LQKENI. V gave up 3 bases and J gave up 3 bases, with 9 bases separating them. This CDR3 has 14 amino acids. Here the CDR3 DNA reads TGTGCCAGCTCACCGGTCGGGGACAATCAGCCCCAGCATTTT. This translates into CASSPVGDNQPQHF. Looking up the rest from reference TRBV18 and TRBJ1-5 gives the full variable domain: NAGVMQNPRHLVRRRGQEARLRCSPMKGHSHVYWYRQLPEEGLKFMVYLQKENIIDESGMPKERFSAEFPKEGPSILRIQQVVRGDSAAYFCASSPVGDNQPQHFGDGTRLSIL.

This chain links TRBV19 with TRBJ1-1; D is unclear. The CDR3 totals 14 residues. The V and J ends lost 7 bases and 1 base respectively, with 13 bases between them. Germline V gives CDR1 LNHDA, CDR2 SQIVND (reference sequence). CDR3 coding DNA: TGTGCCAGTAAATGGACGGAGACGAACACTGAAGCTTTCTTT. Translated: CASKWTETNTEAFF.

This rearrangement joins TRBV12-5 to TRBJ1-1; 8 positions match TRBD1. The CDR3 sequence is 15 residues long. CDR1 LGHNT and CDR2 FRNRAP come from the germline V gene. After removal of 5 bases from V and 5 bases from J, the junction contained 10 bases not matched to a gene. The CDR3 spells CASGPRQGWGTEAFF. The CDR3 nucleotides read TGTGCTAGTGGTCCCCGACAGGGGTGGGGAACTGAAGCTTTCTTT.

This CDR3 is CASSARGSSGEQYF. The CDR3 coding sequence is TGTGCCAGCAGCGCCCGGGGGAGTTCGGGCGAGCAGTACTTC. The gene calls are TRBV9 and TRBJ2-7, with a tentative D call TRBD2 (6 bases). The germline V and J ends were trimmed by 3 bases and 6 bases, with 16 bases remaining between them. The CDR3 contains 14 residues. Germline V gene data show CDR1 as SGDLS and CDR2 as YYNGEE.

V gene TRBV2 combines with J gene TRBJ2-1; 7 bases line up with TRBD2. Germline-derived CDR1 and CDR2 are SNHLY and FYNNEI. V shed 6 bases and J 0 bases; nucleotides not matched to a gene: 2. The CDR3 extends over 14 amino acids. The CDR3 here is CASRREASYNEQFF. The CDR3 DNA is TGTGCCAGCAGACGGGAGGCCTCCTACAATGAGCAGTTCTTC.

This chain links TRBV28 with TRBJ2-3, with TRBD1 as a possible D gene (5 bases). This CDR3 is 12 amino acids long. Trimming shortened V by 7 bases and J by 4 bases, and 9 bases separated the two germline ends. Per the germline V gene, CDR1 is MDHEN and CDR2 is SYDVKM. The CDR3 loop is CASTGFADTQYF. CDR3 sequence (DNA): TGTGCCAGCACAGGGTTCGCAGATACGCAGTATTTT.

The chain uses TRBV18 and TRBJ2-5; the D call may be TRBD1 or TRBD2 (6 bases each). The CDR3 extends over 18 amino acids. Trimming removed 3 bases at V and 5 bases at J, with 25 bases between. Germline CDR1 reads KGHSH; CDR2 reads LQKENI. CDR3 sequence: CASSPPGGVRVVMETQYF. In DNA form, the CDR3 reads TGTGCCAGCTCACCCCCCGGGGGCGTTCGCGTCGTAATGGAGACCCAGTACTTC.

The CDR3 DNA reads TGTGCCAGCAGCCAAGACGAGAACAGGGCCTACGAGCAGTACTTC. Residues: CASSQDENRAYEQYF. This sequence joins TRBV4-2 and TRBJ2-7, with a possible D match to TRBD1 (6 bases). Trimming cost V 0 bases and J 2 bases, with 11 bases left between them. The CDR3 has 15 residues. Germline CDR1 reads LGHNA; CDR2 reads YNFKEQ.

V gene TRBV18 combines with J gene TRBJ1-3; perhaps TRBD1 as D (5 bases). The germline gives CDR1 KGHSH, CDR2 LQKENI. The CDR3 spans 15 residues. The V gene lost 0 bases and the J gene lost 8 bases, with 14 bases spanning the gap. CDR3 sequence: CASSPPSKGRDTIYF. The CDR3 bases are TGTGCCAGCTCACCACCGTCCAAGGGGCGGGACACCATATATTTT.

The chain is built from TRBV4-2 and TRBJ2-3, with D perhaps TRBD1 (6 bases). The germline gives CDR1 LGHNA, CDR2 YNFKEQ. The CDR3 length is 14 residues. V lost 11 bases and J 0 bases, leaving 15 bases between the germline ends. The CDR3 loop reads CAVSGAGSTDTQYF. The CDR3 nucleotides read TGTGCCGTGTCAGGGGCGGGTAGCACAGATACGCAGTATTTT.

This chain links TRBV19 with TRBJ2-3; 11 bases fit TRBD2. The CDR3 spans 18 residues. Germline trimming cut 4 bases from V and 0 bases from J; bases unmatched to any gene: 9. In germline, CDR1 is LNHDA, CDR2 SQIVND (reference sequence). The CDR3 coding sequence is TGTGCCAGTAGTAAAACTAGCGGGGGCCACCTTAGCACAGATACGCAGTATTTT. Translated: CASSKTSGGHLSTDTQYF.